A selection of T cell receptor beta chains follows, all from one sample in a study of blood T cells in healthy people across ages. TCRdb itself ran the 5' RACE reads through MiXCR, one entry per CDR3 protein. The data contain some 930,000 distinct CDR3 sequences, 29% of them singletons. These sequences were also reported in another study, on T cells of mothers and their children.

The sequencing sample was made of blood. The receptors here all came from a woman aged 35 to 49 in good health. CDR3s include the opening cysteine and the closing phenylalanine or tryptophan. Fields, in order: D gene, J gene, V gene, clone size, CDR3 protein, CDR3 DNA. A D gene is named only where the DNA matches it firmly. For some rows the clone size is stated as once, few or many, or as a class when expanded; others skip it.

- | TRBJ2-3 | TRBV29-1 | - | CSVPAGQAQRDTQYF | TGCAGCGTCCCGGCAGGCCAGGCTCAGAGAGATACGCAGTATTTT
TRBD1 | TRBJ1-1 | TRBV7-2 | many | CASSPQGMNTEAFF | TGTGCCAGCAGCCCACAGGGGATGAACACTGAAGCTTTCTTT
- | TRBJ1-2 | TRBV28 | few | CASSGPHYGYTF | TGTGCCAGCAGTGGACCGCACTATGGCTACACCTTC
TRBD1 | TRBJ2-1 | TRBV12-3/TRBV12-4 | many | CASSVGQGAPGEQFF | TGTGCCAGCAGTGTGGGACAGGGGGCGCCGGGTGAGCAGTTCTTC
- | TRBJ2-4 | TRBV7-2 | - | CASAPGWANIQYF | TGTGCCAGCGCCCCGGGGTGGGCAAACATTCAGTACTTC
TRBD1 | TRBJ2-6 | TRBV12-3/TRBV12-4 | - | CASSPDRGAGANVLTF | TGTGCCAGCAGTCCTGACAGGGGGGCCGGGGCCAACGTCCTGACTTTC
- | TRBJ2-1 | TRBV10-3 | - | CAISESWGPGNEQFF | TGTGCCATCAGTGAGTCCTGGGGGCCGGGCAATGAGCAGTTCTTC
- | TRBJ1-1 | TRBV20-1 | many | CSARVGTYEAFF | TGCAGTGCTAGAGTGGGGACATATGAAGCTTTCTTT
- | TRBJ2-2 | TRBV28 | few | CASSPAARTQDTGEPFF | TGTGCCAGCAGCCCTGCTGCCCGGACACAGGACACCGGGGAGCCGTTTTTT
- | TRBJ2-1 | TRBV7-2 | - | CASSLVATEQFF | TGTGCCAGCAGCTTAGTAGCCACTGAGCAGTTCTTC
TRBD2 | TRBJ2-3 | TRBV20-1 | - | CSAWAVAGSPDTQYF | TGCAGTGCTTGGGCGGTAGCGGGATCCCCAGATACGCAGTATTTT
- | TRBJ2-1 | TRBV5-1 | - | CASSLGEVIGVRYNEQFF | TGCGCCAGCAGCTTGGGGGAGGTGATTGGGGTCCGGTACAATGAGCAGTTCTTC
TRBD1 | TRBJ1-2 | TRBV2 | few | CASNRQGTSTYGYTF | TGTGCCAGCAATCGACAGGGAACTAGTACCTATGGCTACACCTTC
- | TRBJ1-2 | TRBV29-1 | - | CSVDRGYTF | TGCAGCGTTGATCGCGGCTACACCTTC
- | TRBJ2-1 | TRBV6-5 | few | CASSYSWEYNEQFF | TGTGCCAGCAGTTACTCGTGGGAGTACAATGAGCAGTTCTTC
TRBD2 | TRBJ2-3 | TRBV20-1 | - | CSARSGGDTQYF | TGCAGTGCTAGATCGGGGGGAGATACGCAGTATTTT
TRBD2 | TRBJ2-3 | TRBV5-1 | - | CASSLSGGPQGWTDTQYF | TGCGCCAGCAGCCTTAGCGGGGGGCCCCAAGGGTGGACAGATACGCAGTATTTT
- | TRBJ1-1 | TRBV2 | few | CASSVAGLMNTEAFF | TGTGCCAGCAGTGTCGCAGGGCTCATGAACACTGAAGCTTTCTTT
- | TRBJ2-1 | TRBV15 | - | CATSRAKEDEQFF | TGTGCCACCAGCAGAGCCAAAGAGGATGAGCAGTTCTTC
- | TRBJ1-4 | TRBV6-5 | few | CASSQTESEKLFF | TGTGCCAGCAGTCAGACAGAGTCCGAAAAACTGTTTTTT
- | TRBJ2-1 | TRBV6-5 | - | CASSSPGKTDEQFF | TGTGCCAGCAGTTCCCCCGGGAAAACGGATGAGCAGTTCTTC
- | TRBJ1-1 | TRBV7-2 | - | CASSLGGQAEAFF | TGTGCCAGCAGCTTGGGGGGGCAGGCTGAAGCTTTCTTT
TRBD1 | TRBJ2-7 | TRBV7-3 | few | CVSSRDRGEGEQYF | TGTGTCAGCAGCCGGGACAGGGGAGAGGGCGAGCAGTACTTC
- | TRBJ2-1 | TRBV5-1 | few | CASNSGAWSYNEQFF | TGCGCCAGCAACTCAGGAGCTTGGAGCTACAATGAGCAGTTCTTC
- | TRBJ1-5 | TRBV6-2/TRBV6-3 | many | CASRKTGWNQPQHF | TGTGCCAGCAGAAAGACCGGATGGAATCAGCCCCAGCATTTT
- | TRBJ1-2 | TRBV18 | few | CASSLAEGVNYGYTF | TGTGCCAGCTCTCTTGCGGAGGGGGTGAACTATGGCTACACCTTC
TRBD1 | TRBJ2-7 | TRBV3-1 | few | CASGTGLREQYF | TGTGCCAGTGGGACAGGGTTACGCGAGCAGTACTTC
- | TRBJ1-1 | TRBV20-1 | many | CSVPGQVNTEAFF | TGCAGTGTGCCGGGACAAGTGAACACTGAAGCTTTCTTT
TRBD2 | TRBJ2-3 | TRBV10-3 | - | CAIGLAGVADTQYF | TGTGCCATCGGACTGGCGGGAGTAGCAGATACGCAGTATTTT
TRBD2 | TRBJ2-7 | TRBV18 | few | CASSPRQGGEGYEQYF | TGTGCCAGCTCACCCCGCCAAGGTGGGGAGGGTTACGAGCAGTACTTC
TRBD1 | TRBJ2-6 | TRBV6-4 | many | CASSGTGGSGANVLTF | TGTGCCAGCAGTGGGACAGGGGGCTCTGGGGCCAACGTCCTGACTTTC
- | TRBJ2-3 | TRBV11-1 | few | CASSLVPLLKRRTSTDTQYF | TGTGCCAGCAGCTTAGTCCCCTTACTCAAGCGCCGGACTAGCACAGATACGCAGTATTTT
TRBD2 | TRBJ2-5 | TRBV7-2 | few | CASGLGGLAGPQETQYF | TGTGCCAGCGGCTTAGGGGGACTAGCGGGGCCACAAGAGACCCAGTACTTC
- | TRBJ2-3 | TRBV20-1 | - | CSARFRVSGDTQYF | TGCAGTGCTAGATTTAGAGTAAGTGGGGATACGCAGTATTTT
- | TRBJ2-7 | TRBV5-1 | - | CASSLGGRGSREQYF | TGCGCCAGCAGCTTGGGGGGGCGCGGTTCCCGCGAGCAGTACTTC
TRBD2 | TRBJ2-7 | TRBV7-9 | - | CASSLGLALGEQYF | TGTGCCAGCAGCCTGGGACTAGCTCTTGGCGAGCAGTACTTC
- | TRBJ2-7 | TRBV6-6 | many | CASSYDRPSYEQYF | TGTGCCAGCAGTTACGACAGACCCTCCTACGAGCAGTACTTC
- | TRBJ2-1 | TRBV16 | - | CASSQFPTSTTGQWYNEQFF | TGTGCCAGCAGCCAATTCCCCACCTCTACGACAGGCCAGTGGTACAATGAGCAGTTCTTC
- | TRBJ1-2 | TRBV7-9 | few | CASISGVAPNYGYTF | TGTGCCAGCATCTCGGGAGTTGCCCCTAACTATGGCTACACCTTC
- | TRBJ1-2 | TRBV13 | once | CASSFNWGWNGYTF | TGTGCCAGCAGCTTTAACTGGGGATGGAATGGCTACACCTTC
- | TRBJ2-7 | TRBV27 | - | CASSWDGLAYEQYF | TGTGCCAGTAGTTGGGACGGACTTGCCTACGAGCAGTACTTC
- | TRBJ2-1 | TRBV20-1 | - | CSATGLAYNEQFF | TGCAGTGCCACGGGACTCGCATACAATGAGCAGTTCTTC
TRBD1 | TRBJ1-1 | TRBV4-3 | few | CASSQLGQMNTEAFF | TGCGCCAGCAGCCAACTGGGACAGATGAACACTGAAGCTTTCTTT
- | TRBJ2-1 | TRBV9 | - | CASSVGGSTYNEQFF | TGTGCCAGCAGCGTAGGCGGTTCAACCTACAATGAGCAGTTCTTC
- | TRBJ2-5 | TRBV7-2 | once | CASRRGTAQETQYF | TGTGCCAGCCGCCGGGGGACAGCTCAAGAGACCCAGTACTTC
- | TRBJ2-7 | TRBV11-2 | many | CASSLSTGPPFSYEQYF | TGTGCCAGCAGCCTTAGTACAGGGCCCCCATTCTCCTACGAGCAGTACTTC
TRBD1 | TRBJ1-1 | TRBV29-1 | few | CSVETPGQRILNTEAFF | TGCAGCGTTGAAACCCCGGGACAGAGAATTTTGAACACTGAAGCTTTCTTT
- | TRBJ2-5 | TRBV4-1 | many | CASSQVGTPQETQYF | TGCGCCAGCAGCCAAGTTGGGACCCCCCAAGAGACCCAGTACTTC
- | TRBJ2-7 | TRBV6-2/TRBV6-3 | - | CASSYFGGYEQYF | TGTGCCAGCAGTTACTTTGGAGGCTACGAGCAGTACTTC
- | TRBJ2-1 | TRBV30 | - | CAWSLDNSGQFF | TGTGCCTGGAGCCTGGACAACAGTGGGCAGTTCTTC
- | TRBJ1-6 | TRBV7-2 | few | CASRRNVYNSPLHF | TGTGCCAGCAGAAGAAACGTGTATAATTCACCCCTCCACTTT
TRBD2 | TRBJ2-1 | TRBV5-1 | - | CASSLEAGGNNEQFF | TGCGCCAGCAGCTTGGAAGCGGGGGGCAACAATGAGCAGTTCTTC
- | TRBJ2-6 | TRBV5-1 | many | CASSLRISGANVLTF | TGCGCCAGCAGCCTCCGGATCTCTGGGGCCAACGTCCTGACTTTC